This T cell receptor beta chain is drawn from a study of T cell clones after liver transplantation. Study overall: Until 12-24 months post-transplant, subjects got standard immunosuppression and no induction.

General study results and limits: Rather than being deleted, graft donor-reactive T cells may have moved into the graft.

CDR3 length equals 14 residues. Per the germline V gene, CDR1 is MNHNS and CDR2 is SASEGT. V lost 5 bases to trimming and J lost 4 bases, with 14 bases between them. Profiling relied on immunoSEQ multiplex PCR, and the TCRdb table lists in-frame clones only, not all of them. The sample contains fewer than 25,000 clones, approximately 94% of which appear only once. Worth noting for this clone: As yet, its antigen is unknown.

Sequencing used CD8+ T cells from blood, obtained nearly 26 months after liver transplant. This chain connects TRBV6-1 to TRBJ1-2; TRBD1 is a possible D gene (6 bases). This receptor was taken from a human patient who received a liver transplant. The graft donor may have given rise to some T cells. DNA of the CDR3: TGTGCCAGCAGTCCCAGGGGCGCCGGCTATGGCTACACCTTC. This codes for CASSPRGAGYGYTF.